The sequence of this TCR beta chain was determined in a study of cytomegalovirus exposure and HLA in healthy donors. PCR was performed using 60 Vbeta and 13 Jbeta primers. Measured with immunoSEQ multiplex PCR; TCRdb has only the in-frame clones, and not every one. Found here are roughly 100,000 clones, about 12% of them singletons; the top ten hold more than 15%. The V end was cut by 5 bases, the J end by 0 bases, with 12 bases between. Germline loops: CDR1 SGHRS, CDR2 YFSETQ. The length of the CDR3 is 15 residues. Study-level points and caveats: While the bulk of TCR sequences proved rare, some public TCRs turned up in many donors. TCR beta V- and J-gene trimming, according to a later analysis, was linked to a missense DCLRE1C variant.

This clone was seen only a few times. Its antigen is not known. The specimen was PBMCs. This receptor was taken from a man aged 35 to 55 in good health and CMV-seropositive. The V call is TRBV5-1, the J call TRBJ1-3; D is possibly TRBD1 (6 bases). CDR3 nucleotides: TGCGCCAGCAGACTGGACAGAGTCTCTGGAAACACCATATATTTT. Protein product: CASRLDRVSGNTIYF.